Each of the 7 T cell receptor beta chains below was sequenced from the same sample in a study of blood T cell repertoires in COVID-19. The table came from immunoSEQ multiplex PCR; TCRdb's copy has only in-frame clones and leaves some out. The table includes fewer than 500,000 clones, around 87% detected once. Sequencing input: PBMCs or T cells enriched from blood (not recorded which). The receptors stem from a woman aged 25 to 39 with acute COVID-19.

V usage is TRBV18 and J usage is TRBJ1-1, with a weak D call TRBD1 (6 bases). This CDR3 comprises 14 residues. CDR1 and CDR2 (germline): KGHSH, LQKENI. V was trimmed by 3 bases and J by 1 base, leaving 9 bases between them. The CDR3 nucleotides read TGTGCCAGCTCACCCCAGGGGTCGAACACTGAAGCTTTCTTT. This translates into CASSPQGSNTEAFF.

The V gene is TRBV7-8, the J gene TRBJ1-4; TRBD1 agrees at 10 bases. CDR1 is SGHVS and CDR2 is FQNEAQ in the germline V gene. Trimming removed 6 bases from V and 8 bases from J; junction bases left unmatched: 21. CDR3 length: 19 amino acids. DNA for the CDR3: TGTGCCAGCAGTCGCCTACCCCCCCTACCCGGGACAGGGGAAGAAAAACTGTTTTTT. Translation gives CASSRLPPLPGTGEEKLFF.

The J gene is TRBJ1-4, the V gene TRBV19; TRBD1 matches at 7 bases. Per the germline V gene, CDR1 is LNHDA and CDR2 is SQIVND (reference sequence). The CDR3 spans 15 residues. The V segment lost 4 bases and the J segment 7 bases; nucleotides outside the gene matches: 9. CDR3 coding DNA: TGTGCCAGTAGTACCCCCCGGCAGGGGGGTGAAAAACTGTTTTTT. The encoded protein is CASSTPRQGGEKLFF.

The rearrangement uses TRBV6-5 and TRBJ1-3; D is possibly TRBD1 (5 bases). Germline V gene lookup returns CDR1 MNHEY and CDR2 SVGAGI. The V gene lost 6 bases and the J gene lost 0 bases, with 12 bases spanning the gap. The CDR3 totals 15 residues. The CDR3 reads CASSFGGNSGNTIYF. The CDR3 nucleotides are TGTGCCAGCAGCTTTGGGGGGAACTCTGGAAACACCATATATTTT.

The chain has TRBV7-9 and TRBJ2-3; 8 bases match TRBD2. The CDR3 extends over 16 amino acids. Germline trimming cut 3 bases from V and 4 bases from J; bases unmatched to any gene: 9. CDR1 SEHNR and CDR2 FQNEAQ come from the germline V gene (reference sequence). DNA for the CDR3: TGTGCCAGCAGCTTGGACGCGGGGGGCCGATCAGATACGCAGTATTTT. Its translation is CASSLDAGGRSDTQYF. The full variable domain, its missing parts supplied by reference TRBV7-9 and TRBJ2-3, is DTGVSQNPRHKITKRGQNVTFRCDPISEHNRLYWYRQTLGQGPEFLTYFQNEAQLEKSRLLSDRFSAERPKGSFSTLEIQRTEQGDSAMYLCASSLDAGGRSDTQYFGPGTRLTVL.

Only a few counts were recorded for this clone. CDR3 coding DNA: TGTGCCATCAGTGACGGCGCGGATGAAAAACTGTTTTTT. This encodes CAISDGADEKLFF. The chain links TRBV10-3 to TRBJ1-4, with D hard to call. The germline CDR1 and CDR2 sequences are ENHRY and SYGVKD. V was clipped by 3 bases and J by 6 bases, with 8 bases between them. The CDR3 runs to 13 residues.

The V and J genes are TRBV30 and TRBJ2-3, with TRBD2 matching over 7 bases. The CDR3 is 14 amino acids. The junction had 6 bases not matched to a gene; V was cut back by 5 bases and J by 1 base. Per the germline V gene, CDR1 is GTSNPN and CDR2 is SVGIG (reference sequence). CDR3 coding DNA: TGTGCCTGGGCGAATGCGGGGGGCACAGATACGCAGTATTTT. Encoded protein: CAWANAGGTDTQYF.